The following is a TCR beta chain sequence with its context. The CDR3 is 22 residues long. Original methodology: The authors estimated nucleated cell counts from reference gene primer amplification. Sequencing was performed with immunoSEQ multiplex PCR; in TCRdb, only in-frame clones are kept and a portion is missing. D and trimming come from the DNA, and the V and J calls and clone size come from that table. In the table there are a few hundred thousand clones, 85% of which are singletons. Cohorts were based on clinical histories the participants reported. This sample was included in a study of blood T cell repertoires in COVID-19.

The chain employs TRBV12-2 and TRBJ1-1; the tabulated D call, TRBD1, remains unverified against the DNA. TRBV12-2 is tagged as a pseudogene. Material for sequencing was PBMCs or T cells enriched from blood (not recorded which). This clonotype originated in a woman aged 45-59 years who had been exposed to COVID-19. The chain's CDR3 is CASRQPGVFHRLWLGLNTEAFF. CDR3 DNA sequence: TGTGCAAGTCGCCAACCTGGGGTGTTCCACAGGCTCTGGCTAGGGTTGAACACTGAAGCTTTCTTT.